These T cell receptor beta chains were read from a single sample in a study of CD8 T cells in Susac syndrome. TCRdb reprocessed the immunoSEQ multiplex PCR reads with MiXCR, giving one entry per CDR3 protein. The sample includes 110,000 or so distinct CDR3 sequences, around 93% of them seen just once. Specimen: CD8+ T cells from PBMCs. The receptors were sampled from a human donor in good health. CDR3s include the opening cysteine and the closing phenylalanine or tryptophan. The D gene is left open where the match is weak. Size is stated for part of the rows, as once, few or many counts, or as a class when the clone is expanded.

clone_size	cdr3_length	j_call	v_call	d_call	cdr3_nt	cdr3_aa
NA	16	TRBJ2-1	TRBV4-3	TRBD2	TGCGCCAGCAGCCAAGATCGGGGCGGGAGGGCCAATGAGCAGTTCTTC	CASSQDRGGRANEQFF
NA	14	TRBJ2-2	TRBV7-7	NA	TGTGCCAGCAGCTTATCAGGGAACACCGGGGAGCTGTTTTTT	CASSLSGNTGELFF
NA	14	TRBJ2-2	TRBV7-7	TRBD1	TGTGCCAGCAGCTCCGAGGGGGCGACAGGGGAGCTGTTTTTT	CASSSEGATGELFF
NA	17	TRBJ1-1	TRBV4-2	TRBD1	TGTGCCAGCAGCCAAGATCCAGGGGGCCTTTTATACACTGAAGCTTTCTTT	CASSQDPGGLLYTEAFF
once	13	TRBJ2-1	TRBV2	TRBD2	TGTGCCAGCGTAGCGGGAGGGAGAAATGAGCAGTTCTTC	CASVAGGRNEQFF
once	13	TRBJ1-1	TRBV27	NA	TGTGCCAGCAGTTTAACGGTGGGGACTGAAGCTTTCTTT	CASSLTVGTEAFF
NA	14	TRBJ2-2	TRBV11-2	NA	TGTGCCAGCAGCAACCCCATTGGCCCCGGGGAGCTGTTTTTT	CASSNPIGPGELFF
NA	11	TRBJ1-2	TRBV6-6	NA	TGTGCCAGCTGGGGGGGAAGTGGCTACACCTTC	CASWGGSGYTF
once	15	TRBJ2-1	TRBV2	TRBD2	TGTGCCTCTAGCCGACTAGCGGGAGAGAGGAGTGAGCAGTTCTTC	CASSRLAGERSEQFF
NA	15	TRBJ2-2	TRBV20-1	TRBD1	TGCAGTGCTAGAGATCTTCAGGGGGACACCGGGGAGCTGTTTTTT	CSARDLQGDTGELFF
NA	12	TRBJ1-5	TRBV15	NA	TGTGCCATCAGCAGTGGCAATCAGCCCCAGCATTTT	CAISSGNQPQHF
NA	14	TRBJ2-2	TRBV5-5	NA	TGTGCCAGCAGCTGGGGGCAGGGGACCGGGGAGCTGTTTTTT	CASSWGQGTGELFF
NA	13	TRBJ1-6	TRBV5-1	NA	TGCGCCAGCAGCTTGGGGGGTCTACAGGCCCTCCACTTT	CASSLGGLQALHF
NA	15	TRBJ2-1	TRBV5-1	NA	TGCGCCAGCAGTTTTGAAGGGATCTCCTACAATGAGCAGTTCTTC	CASSFEGISYNEQFF
NA	15	TRBJ2-1	TRBV5-4	TRBD2	TGTGCCAGCAGCCCGGGGACTACACATTACAATGAGCAGTTCTTC	CASSPGTTHYNEQFF
NA	13	TRBJ1-5	TRBV7-9	TRBD1	TGTGCCAGCAGCGGAGGGGACAGGGGCTACCAGCATTTT	CASSGGDRGYQHF
once	15	TRBJ2-7	TRBV5-6	TRBD2	TGTGCCAGCGGAGCCCCGGGACTAAGCTCCTACGAGCAGTACTTC	CASGAPGLSSYEQYF
NA	14	TRBJ1-1	TRBV3-1	NA	TGTGCCAGCAGCCAGCAGGGCATGAGGACTGAAGCTTTCTTT	CASSQQGMRTEAFF
NA	11	TRBJ1-2	TRBV6-2/TRBV6-3	NA	TGTGCCAGCAGTTCGAACTATGGCTACACCTTC	CASSSNYGYTF
NA	14	TRBJ2-1	TRBV7-9	TRBD1	TGTGCCAGCAGCTTGCCGGGACAGGGAAACGAGCAGTTCTTC	CASSLPGQGNEQFF
NA	13	TRBJ1-1	TRBV12-3/TRBV12-4	NA	TGTGCCAGCAGTTTAGTCGGAGACGCCAAAGCTTTCTTT	CASSLVGDAKAFF
NA	19	TRBJ2-6	TRBV23-1	NA	TGCGCCAGCAGTCAATCAAACCGGGTTGGGATCTCTGGGGCCAACGTCCTGACTTTC	CASSQSNRVGISGANVLTF
NA	15	TRBJ2-5	TRBV7-2	TRBD2	TGTGCCAGCAGCACCCGGGGTAGCGGGCGGGAGACCCAGTACTTC	CASSTRGSGRETQYF
NA	14	TRBJ2-7	TRBV5-1	NA	TGCGCCAGCAGCGGGGGAGTCGGGGCCTACGAGCAGTACTTC	CASSGGVGAYEQYF
NA	16	TRBJ1-3	TRBV20-1	NA	TGCAGTGCTCGACCCTCACTCCTGATCTCTGGAAACACCATATATTTT	CSARPSLLISGNTIYF
NA	13	TRBJ1-1	TRBV7-9	NA	TGTGCCTGCTTGGGGACTCCGAACACTGAAGCTTTCTTT	CACLGTPNTEAFF
NA	16	TRBJ2-1	TRBV6-1	TRBD2	TGTGCCAGCAGTGAAAGAACCTATAGCGGGAGCCATGAGCAGTTCTTC	CASSERTYSGSHEQFF
NA	14	TRBJ1-2	TRBV5-5	NA	TGTGCCAGCAGTCTGGACGCCGAATACTATGGCTACACCTTC	CASSLDAEYYGYTF
NA	14	TRBJ2-5	TRBV30	NA	TGTGCCTGGAGTGTAGGGCCTCGAGGGGAGACCCAGTACTTC	CAWSVGPRGETQYF
few	17	TRBJ2-6	TRBV4-1	TRBD1	TGCGCCAGCAGCCAAGATGCCAGGGGGCCTGGGGCCAACGTCCTGACTTTC	CASSQDARGPGANVLTF
NA	15	TRBJ1-2	TRBV14	TRBD1	TGTGCCAGCAGTCTCACTACAGGGGGCCTCTGGGGCTACACCTTC	CASSLTTGGLWGYTF
NA	18	TRBJ2-7	TRBV7-2	TRBD2	TGTGCCAGCAGCTCCGTGGGGGGTGTGACTAGCGGGTCCTACGAGCAGTACTTC	CASSSVGGVTSGSYEQYF
NA	17	TRBJ2-5	TRBV28	TRBD2	TGTGCCAGCAGTTTATGGCGGAGCGGGAGGGATCTAGAGACCCAGTACTTC	CASSLWRSGRDLETQYF
NA	14	TRBJ1-2	TRBV15	TRBD1	TGTGCCACCAGCGTGGGGGACAGGGAAATTGGCTACACCTTC	CATSVGDREIGYTF
NA	17	TRBJ2-1	TRBV30	TRBD2	TGTGCCTGGGTCGGGGCTAGCGGGACAAGCTCCTACAATGAGCAGTTCTTC	CAWVGASGTSSYNEQFF
NA	16	TRBJ2-3	TRBV20-1	TRBD1	TGCAGTGCTAGGTACCCAGGGGGCCGAAGCACAGATACGCAGTATTTT	CSARYPGGRSTDTQYF
NA	17	TRBJ1-1	TRBV29-1	NA	TGCAGCGTTGGGGGAGAAGGCAACAGGGACTTAAACACTGAAGCTTTCTTT	CSVGGEGNRDLNTEAFF
NA	16	TRBJ1-5	TRBV20-1	NA	TGCAGTGCTAGAGATGTCAGGACAGAGTTAAATCAGCCCCAGCATTTT	CSARDVRTELNQPQHF
NA	16	TRBJ1-6	TRBV18	TRBD1	TGTGCCAGCTCACCCAGAACGGGACAGGCCGATTCACCCCTCCACTTT	CASSPRTGQADSPLHF
NA	12	TRBJ1-1	TRBV20-1	NA	TGCAGTGCTAGTCCGCAGGGCCGCGAAGCTTTCTTT	CSASPQGREAFF
NA	15	TRBJ2-7	TRBV2	NA	TGTGCCAGCAGACTCGGGTCCGGGACCTCCTACGAGCAGTACTTC	CASRLGSGTSYEQYF
NA	14	TRBJ1-6	TRBV23-1	NA	TGCGCCATTCGGGGCGCTAATTGGGATTCACCCCCCCACTTT	CAIRGANWDSPPHF
NA	16	TRBJ2-2	TRBV24-1	TRBD1	TGTGCCACCAGTGATTTAGCCAGGGGGCATACCGGGGAGCTGTTTTTT	CATSDLARGHTGELFF
NA	14	TRBJ1-1	TRBV13	NA	TGTGCCAGCAGCGGGCGGGACCGGAACACTGAAGCTTTCTTT	CASSGRDRNTEAFF
NA	14	TRBJ1-1	TRBV4-3	NA	TGCGCCAGCAGCCAAGCCCCGGGAAACACTGAAGCTTTCTTT	CASSQAPGNTEAFF
few	14	TRBJ1-1	TRBV7-8	TRBD1	TGTGCCAGCAGCTTGGGACAGGGGAGCACTGAAGCTTTCTTT	CASSLGQGSTEAFF
NA	12	TRBJ2-5	TRBV9	NA	TGTGCCAGCAGTGGGGACCAAGAGACCCAGTACTTC	CASSGDQETQYF
NA	14	TRBJ2-7	TRBV4-3	NA	TGCGCCAGTGCACTAGACGTCAACTCCTACGAGCAGTACTTC	CASALDVNSYEQYF
once	15	TRBJ1-5	TRBV16	TRBD1	TGTGCCAGCAGCTTTACAGGGGCGCGAAATCAGCCCCAGCATTTT	CASSFTGARNQPQHF
NA	14	TRBJ2-1	TRBV20-1	TRBD2	TGCAGTGCTAGCGACTGGACTAGCGGAGGAGGGCCGTTCTTC	CSASDWTSGGGPFF
NA	16	TRBJ2-1	TRBV6-1	NA	TGTGCCATCGGAGGCAGGACCGAGAGCTCCTACAATGAGCAGTTCTTC	CAIGGRTESSYNEQFF
NA	16	TRBJ1-3	TRBV5-1	NA	TGCGCCAGCAGCTTGGATTCTGGGGTCTCTGGAAACACCATATATTTT	CASSLDSGVSGNTIYF
NA	14	TRBJ1-5	TRBV19	NA	TGTGCCAGTAGTATTGGGTATAGCAATCAGCCCCAGCATTTT	CASSIGYSNQPQHF